The 23 T cell receptor beta chains below all came from one sample that was sequenced in a study of CD8 T cells in ankylosing spondylitis. Study findings and constraints: A motif in TCR beta, a set of eight highly homologous variants, appeared characteristic of ankylosing spondylitis blood.

Using its own MiXCR run on the 5' RACE reads, TCRdb lists one record per CDR3 protein. The sample has about 750,000 distinct CDR3 sequences, around a fifth seen once; the top ten hold under 20%. Their target antigens are unknown. Sequenced input: blood, either unsorted or a sorted T cell fraction (not recorded which). These receptor sequences come from a male donor with ankylosing spondylitis.

V usage is TRBV11-2 and J usage is TRBJ2-7, with D perhaps TRBD1 or TRBD2 (5 bases each). Per germline, CDR1 SGHAT and CDR2 FQNNGV. This CDR3 comprises 15 residues. The V gene lost 0 bases and the J gene lost 3 bases, with 12 bases spanning the gap. The CDR3 nucleotides are TGTGCCAGCAGCTTAGAGGGAGCTGGGGGCTACGAGCAGTACTTC. Translation: CASSLEGAGGYEQYF. The whole variable domain, remainder taken from reference TRBV11-2 and TRBJ2-7, is EAGVAQSPRYKIIEKRQSVAFWCNPISGHATLYWYQQILGQGPKLLIQFQNNGVVDDSQLPKDRFSAERLKGVDSTLKIQPAKLEDSAVYLCASSLEGAGGYEQYFGPGTRLTVT.

The chain employs TRBV5-1 and TRBJ2-2; weak D call: TRBD1 (6 bases). CDR3 length: 14 amino acids. Looked up from germline, CDR1 is SGHRS and CDR2 is YFSETQ. V was shortened by 4 bases and J by 7 bases, with 14 bases between the two germline ends. The CDR3 DNA reads TGCGCCAGCAGCCTCCAGGGGCTTGGCGGGGAGCTGTTTTTT. It is translated as CASSLQGLGGELFF.

The rearrangement uses TRBV19 and TRBJ2-7, with 10 bases lining up with TRBD1. Germline CDR1 LNHDA, CDR2 SQIVND (reference sequence). The trim removed 4 bases at V and 6 bases at J, leaving 9 bases unmatched. CDR3 length equals 15 residues. CDR3 loop: CASSRSGTGALEQYF. CDR3 nucleotide sequence: TGTGCCAGTAGTAGATCCGGGACAGGGGCACTCGAGCAGTACTTC.

The chain carries TRBV6-1 and TRBJ2-2; D might be TRBD1 or TRBD2, each matching 5 bases. From germline, CDR1 is MNHNS and CDR2 SASEGT. The CDR3 extends over 13 amino acids. The V end lost 7 bases, the J end lost 4 bases, and 10 bases lay between the germline ends. CDR3 DNA sequence: TGTGCCAGCATGGACGGGACCACCGGGGAGCTGTTTTTT. Translating gives CASMDGTTGELFF.

This clonotype was found a few times. The chain has TRBV20-1 and TRBJ1-1, with D unresolved. There are 13 residues in the CDR3. V was shortened by 5 bases and J by 5 bases, with 15 bases between the two germline ends. Germline V lookup: CDR1 DFQATT, CDR2 SNEGSKA (reference sequence). CDR3 residues: CSAPRRFGTEAFF. CDR3 sequence (DNA): TGCAGTGCTCCCCGGAGGTTCGGGACTGAAGCTTTCTTT.

The table lists this clonotype with many counts. J is TRBJ2-1 and V is TRBV7-9; a weak D match, TRBD2 (6 bases). This CDR3 spans 15 amino acids. Germline assignment: CDR1 SEHNR and CDR2 FQNEAQ (reference sequence). Trimming pared 7 bases from V and 4 bases from J, leaving 17 bases between. The DNA of the CDR3 is TGTGCCAGCACCACGTGGGCTAGCGAATACAATGAGCAGTTCTTC. Encoded protein: CASTTWASEYNEQFF.

The V call is TRBV7-8, the J call TRBJ2-3; 11 nucleotides agree with TRBD2. Trimming removed 5 bases from V and 1 base from J; junction bases left unmatched: 5. This CDR3 is built from 16 residues. Germline CDR1 SGHVS, CDR2 FQNEAQ. CDR3 DNA sequence: TGTGCCAGCAGCCCCGATAGCGGGGGGGGCACAGATACGCAGTATTTT. This codes for CASSPDSGGGTDTQYF.

This clonotype has only a few counts. The genes are TRBV15 and TRBJ2-7; 8 nucleotides match TRBD2. Germline CDR1 and CDR2: LNHNV and YYDKDF (reference sequence). CDR3 length: 14 amino acids. J gave up 6 bases and V 5 bases, and 9 bases lay outside the gene matches. The CDR3 reads CATSLEREFSEQYF. The CDR3 DNA reads as TGTGCCACCAGCTTGGAGCGGGAGTTTTCCGAGCAGTACTTC.

This chain links TRBV11-2 with TRBJ2-7; 8 positions match TRBD1. The J segment lost 0 bases and the V segment lost 7 bases, leaving 8 bases of the junction unmatched. The germline V gene encodes CDR1 SGHAT and CDR2 FQNNGV. The CDR3 is made up of 15 amino acids. The CDR3 bases are TGTGCCAGCAAGTCCCTACAGGGGGACTCCTACGAGCAGTACTTC. Its protein product is CASKSLQGDSYEQYF.

The chain employs TRBV29-1 and TRBJ2-1, with TRBD2 identical over 8 bases. V lost 5 bases to trimming and J lost 2 bases; unmatched junction nucleotides: 5. Germline V gene lookup returns CDR1 SQVTM and CDR2 ANQGSEA. The CDR3 length is 14 residues. Here the CDR3 reads CSVSGGRTYNEQFF. DNA of the CDR3: TGCAGCGTTTCGGGGGGGAGGACCTACAATGAGCAGTTCTTC.

This clonotype was seen at least ten times. This rearrangement joins TRBV5-1 to TRBJ2-3, with D unclear. V was pared by 0 bases and J by 4 bases, with 9 bases between. The CDR3 is 14 amino acids. CDR1 SGHRS and CDR2 YFSETQ come from the germline V gene. The CDR3 DNA reads as TGCGCCAGCAGCTTGGCCGTGGGGTCAGATACGCAGTATTTT. Translating it yields CASSLAVGSDTQYF.

This clonotype was counted only a few times. The chain combines TRBV13 with TRBJ2-7; D might be TRBD2 (7 bases). The CDR3 is 15 amino acids. CDR1 is PRHDT, CDR2 FYEKMQ, per germline (reference sequence). V gave up 3 bases and J gave up 2 bases, with 14 bases separating them. CDR3 amino acids: CASSFGGQRTYEQYF. The DNA of the CDR3 is TGTGCCAGCAGCTTCGGGGGGCAAAGGACCTACGAGCAGTACTTC.

This clonotype has only a few counts. This chain's CDR3 is CASSVASTGEIYEQYF. In DNA form, the CDR3 reads TGTGCCAGCAGCGTAGCTTCGACAGGAGAAATATACGAGCAGTACTTC. This chain links TRBV9 with TRBJ2-7; D is perhaps TRBD1 (6 bases). CDR3 length: 16 amino acids. The V gene's germline CDR1 is SGDLS and CDR2 YYNGEE. V gave up 0 bases and J gave up 4 bases, with 17 bases separating them.

This clonotype occurred many times. V usage is TRBV20-1 and J usage is TRBJ2-3, with TRBD2 matching 12 bases. Germline CDR1 DFQATT, CDR2 SNEGSKA (reference sequence). Trimming took 5 bases from V and 6 from J; bases not matched to a gene: 3. This CDR3 spans 13 amino acids. The CDR3 loop is CSAGLAGPDTQYF. The CDR3 region has the DNA TGCAGTGCTGGACTAGCGGGACCGGATACGCAGTATTTT.

The chain carries TRBV11-2 and TRBJ2-3; 14 bases match TRBD2. The trim removed 5 bases at V and 1 base at J, leaving 8 bases unmatched. CDR3 length: 18 residues. Germline V CDR1 and CDR2: SGHAT, FQNNGV. This chain's CDR3 is CASSPSTSGGARTDTQYF. For the CDR3, the DNA is TGTGCCAGCAGCCCCTCGACTAGCGGGGGGGCCCGCACAGATACGCAGTATTTT.

This clonotype was counted a few times. The CDR3 here is CSARRGDNEQFF. The CDR3 nucleotides read TGCAGTGCTAGGCGGGGAGACAATGAGCAGTTCTTC. V usage is TRBV20-1 and J usage is TRBJ2-1, with D maybe TRBD2 (6 bases). Germline CDR1 and CDR2: DFQATT and SNEGSKA (reference sequence). V was trimmed by 3 bases and J by 5 bases, leaving 8 bases between them. The CDR3 contains 12 residues.

This clonotype was seen a few times. V is TRBV7-9 and J is TRBJ2-2; 8 nucleotides agree with TRBD2. CDR3 length: 16 amino acids. V shed 5 bases and J 10 bases; nucleotides not matched to a gene: 15. The V gene's germline CDR1 is SEHNR and CDR2 FQNEAQ (reference sequence). CDR3 sequence: CASSPLAGRTPAELFF. DNA of the CDR3: TGTGCCAGCAGCCCCTTAGCGGGAAGAACACCGGCGGAGCTGTTTTTT.

The sample holds a few counts of this clonotype. The gene calls are TRBV5-1 and TRBJ2-1, with D possibly matching TRBD1 (6 bases). The CDR3 sequence is 16 residues long. Between the trimmed V and J ends, which lost 0 bases and 5 bases, there was a span of 15 bases. Germline V lookup: CDR1 SGHRS, CDR2 YFSETQ. The CDR3 DNA sequence: TGCGCCAGCAGCTTGGGGGGAGTCGACAGGCACAATGAGCAGTTCTTC. Its translation is CASSLGGVDRHNEQFF.

This clonotype was seen only a few times. The V gene is TRBV18, the J gene TRBJ2-5; unclear D gene. V was cut by 2 bases and J by 2 bases, with 9 bases left in between. The CDR3 runs to 14 residues. Germline assignment: CDR1 KGHSH and CDR2 LQKENI. Here the CDR3 DNA reads TGTGCCAGCTCACCAAGGGCAGCTCAAGAGACCCAGTACTTC. Translating it yields CASSPRAAQETQYF.

This clonotype was found many times. This chain uses TRBV3-1 with TRBJ2-7; no clear D gene. The CDR3 is 15 residues long. Per germline, CDR1 LGHDT and CDR2 YNNKEL (reference sequence). V was trimmed by 1 base and J by 0 bases, leaving 10 bases between them. The CDR3 DNA reads TGTGCCAGCAGCCAAGGACGTCGAACCTCCTACGAGCAGTACTTC. Its translation is CASSQGRRTSYEQYF.

The table lists this clonotype with many counts. The rearrangement joins TRBV4-1 to TRBJ1-1; 8 nucleotides line up with TRBD1. CDR3 size: 14 residues. With 3 bases clipped from V and 1 base from J, the junction kept 1 base outside the gene matches. Germline CDR1 and CDR2: MGHRA and YSYEKL. The chain's CDR3 is CASSQDRANTEAFF. In DNA form, the CDR3 reads TGCGCCAGCAGCCAGGACAGGGCGAACACTGAAGCTTTCTTT.

The V and J genes are TRBV20-1 and TRBJ1-2; 10 nucleotides align to TRBD1. CDR1 and CDR2 (germline): DFQATT, SNEGSKA (reference sequence). V was pared by 6 bases and J by 4 bases, with 5 bases of the junction left unmatched. The length of the CDR3 is 13 residues. The CDR3 nucleotides are TGCAGTGCCAAGACAGGGGGCGGCTATGGCTACACCTTC. Encoded protein: CSAKTGGGYGYTF.

The table lists this clonotype with a few counts. The V call is TRBV5-1, the J call TRBJ1-1; D remains ambiguous. This CDR3 has 14 amino acids. V dropped 2 bases and J dropped 5 bases, with 13 bases sitting between them. The germline V gene has CDR1 SGHRS and CDR2 YFSETQ. CDR3 sequence reads: CASSFEGGRTEAFF. As DNA, the CDR3 is TGCGCCAGCAGCTTTGAGGGAGGGAGGACTGAAGCTTTCTTT.